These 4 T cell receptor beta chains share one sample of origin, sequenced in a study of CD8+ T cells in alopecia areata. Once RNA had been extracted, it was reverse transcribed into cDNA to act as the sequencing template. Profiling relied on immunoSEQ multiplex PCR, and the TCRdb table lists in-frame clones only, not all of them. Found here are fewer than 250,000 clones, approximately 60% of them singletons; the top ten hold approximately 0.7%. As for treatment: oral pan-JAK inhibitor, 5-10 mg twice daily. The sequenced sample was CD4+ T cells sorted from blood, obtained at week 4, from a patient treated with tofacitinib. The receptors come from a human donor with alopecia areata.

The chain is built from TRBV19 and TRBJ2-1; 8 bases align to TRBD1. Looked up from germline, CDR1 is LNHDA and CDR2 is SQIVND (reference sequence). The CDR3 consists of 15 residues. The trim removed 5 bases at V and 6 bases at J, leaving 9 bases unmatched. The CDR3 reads CASSGSDRGFNEQFF. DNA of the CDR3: TGTGCCAGTAGTGGGAGTGACAGGGGTTTCAATGAGCAGTTCTTC.

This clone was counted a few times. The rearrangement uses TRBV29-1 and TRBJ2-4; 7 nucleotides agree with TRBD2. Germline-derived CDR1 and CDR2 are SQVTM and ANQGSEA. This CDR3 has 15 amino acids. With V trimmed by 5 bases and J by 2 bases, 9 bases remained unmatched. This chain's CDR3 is CSVTLTGGTKNIQYF. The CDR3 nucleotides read TGCAGCGTTACTCTAACCGGGGGGACCAAAAACATTCAGTACTTC.

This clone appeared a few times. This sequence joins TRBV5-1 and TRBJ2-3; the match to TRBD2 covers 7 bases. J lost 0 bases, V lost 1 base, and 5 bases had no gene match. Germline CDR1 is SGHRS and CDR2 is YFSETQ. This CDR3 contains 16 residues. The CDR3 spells CASSLPSGASTDTQYF. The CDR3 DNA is TGCGCCAGCAGCTTGCCCAGCGGGGCTAGCACAGATACGCAGTATTTT.

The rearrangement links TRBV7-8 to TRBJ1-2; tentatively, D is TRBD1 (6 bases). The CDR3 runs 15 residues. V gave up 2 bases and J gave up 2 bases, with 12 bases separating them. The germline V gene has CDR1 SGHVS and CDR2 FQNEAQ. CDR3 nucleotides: TGTGCCAGCAGCTTACGAGGGGGACGGAACTATGGCTACACCTTC. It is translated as CASSLRGGRNYGYTF.